The 32 T cell receptor beta chains below come from one sample, sequenced in a study of blood T cell repertoires in COVID-19. Assay: immunoSEQ multiplex PCR; the TCRdb copy retains only in-frame clones and omits some. This sample has around 100,000 clones, with approximately 84% found just once. Sequenced sample: peripheral blood. All receptors come from a human donor in a cohort sampled during active COVID-19.

For the CDR3, the DNA is TGTGCCAGCAGCTTAGATCCGTCCCGGTCCTACGAGCAGTACTTC. Translated, it gives CASSLDPSRSYEQYF. This sequence joins TRBV7-2 and TRBJ2-7; unclear D gene. The V end lost 1 base, the J end lost 1 base, and 11 bases lay between the germline ends. This CDR3 has 15 residues. In germline, CDR1 is SGHTA, CDR2 FQGNSA.

This CDR3 reads CASSLLLSGRTDTQYF. For the CDR3, the DNA is TGCGCCAGCAGCTTACTCCTTAGCGGGAGGACAGATACGCAGTATTTT. The rearrangement links TRBV5-1 to TRBJ2-3; 10 nucleotides align to TRBD2. CDR1 is SGHRS and CDR2 is YFSETQ in the germline V gene. This CDR3 comprises 16 residues. Losses at the gene ends were 2 bases for V and 3 bases for J; bases not matched to a gene: 6.

The rearrangement uses TRBV20-1 and TRBJ1-2, with a possible D match to TRBD1 (6 bases). V was clipped by 3 bases and J by 4 bases, with 12 bases between them. Germline CDR1 DFQATT, CDR2 SNEGSKA (reference sequence). The CDR3 contains 13 residues. DNA for the CDR3: TGCAGTGCTAGTCGGGCAGGGGTCTATGGCTACACCTTC. It is translated as CSASRAGVYGYTF.

V gene TRBV5-4 combines with J gene TRBJ1-2; 7 positions match TRBD1. After removal of 3 bases from V and 8 bases from J, the junction contained 10 bases not matched to a gene. The CDR3 is 14 residues long. Looked up from germline, CDR1 is SGHNT and CDR2 is YYREEE (reference sequence). The CDR3 DNA reads TGTGCCAGCAGCTCAAAACAGGGGCGCCTGGGCTACACCTTC. It translates to CASSSKQGRLGYTF. The variable domain in full, with the rest retrieved from reference TRBV5-4 and TRBJ1-2, is ETGVTQSPTHLIKTRGQQVTLRCSSQSGHNTVSWYQQALGQGPQFIFQYYREEENGRGNFPPRFSGLQFPNYSSELNVNALELDDSALYLCASSSKQGRLGYTFGSGTRLTVV.

This chain connects TRBV5-6 to TRBJ1-5, with D possibly matching TRBD1 (5 bases). Trimming left V 3 bases short and J 3 bases short, with 16 bases between. This CDR3 comprises 16 residues. The germline gives CDR1 SGHDT, CDR2 YYEEEE. As DNA, the CDR3 is TGTGCCAGCAGCTCCTCCCGGGCAGGGTTCAATCAGCCCCAGCATTTT. It specifies CASSSSRAGFNQPQHF.

This clone was observed a few times. The V and J genes are TRBV6-2 or TRBV6-3 and TRBJ2-7, with D perhaps matching TRBD1 (5 bases). The CDR3 consists of 13 residues. The V and J ends lost 5 bases and 2 bases respectively, with 10 bases between them. Germline CDR1 is MNHEY and CDR2 is SVGEGT. This CDR3 reads CASSRAGPYEQYF. CDR3 bases: TGTGCCAGCAGTAGAGCAGGGCCCTACGAGCAGTACTTC.

The J gene is TRBJ2-2, the V gene TRBV11-2, with a tentative D call TRBD1 (5 bases). The V end lost 5 bases, the J end lost 5 bases, and 15 bases lay between the germline ends. Germline V gives CDR1 SGHAT, CDR2 FQNNGV. The CDR3 totals 15 residues. The CDR3 reads CASSLQQVGTGELFF. DNA for the CDR3: TGTGCCAGCAGCCTACAACAGGTTGGGACCGGGGAGCTGTTTTTT.

CDR3 in DNA: TGTGCCAGCAGCCAAGTCGCCGCTAGCGGGAGGGTCACAGATACGCAGTATTTT. This encodes CASSQVAASGRVTDTQYF. The chain has TRBV4-2 and TRBJ2-3, with TRBD2 identical over 12 bases. V lost 1 base and J lost 2; bases outside the gene matches: 7. CDR1 LGHNA and CDR2 YNFKEQ come from the germline V gene. This CDR3 comprises 18 residues.

The chain couples TRBV19 to TRBJ1-3; no reliable D call. Germline V CDR1 and CDR2: LNHDA, SQIVND (reference sequence). The CDR3 consists of 16 residues. The V end was cut by 8 bases, the J end by 0 bases, with 17 bases between. The CDR3 sequence: CASSGSGGSSGNTIYF. CDR3 nucleotide sequence: TGTGCCAGTTCGGGGTCTGGCGGGAGCTCTGGAAACACCATATATTTT.

This chain uses TRBV2 with TRBJ2-7; 7 bases are a match to TRBD2. The CDR3 loop spans 14 amino acids. Trimming removed 3 bases from V and 6 bases from J; junction bases left unmatched: 8. Germline CDR1 SNHLY, CDR2 FYNNEI. The CDR3 is CASSEGLSVGEQYF. The CDR3 bases are TGTGCCAGCAGTGAGGGACTAAGCGTCGGCGAGCAGTACTTC.

The V call is TRBV19, the J call TRBJ2-7, with 7 bases fitting TRBD2. This CDR3 comprises 13 residues. The J segment lost 2 bases and the V segment lost 4 bases, leaving 2 bases of the junction unmatched. Per the germline V gene, CDR1 is LNHDA and CDR2 is SQIVND (reference sequence). The CDR3: CASSSGRTYEQYF. The CDR3 DNA sequence: TGTGCCAGTAGTAGCGGGAGAACCTACGAGCAGTACTTC. Full variable domain (missing parts from reference TRBV19 and TRBJ2-7): DGGITQSPKYLFRKEGQNVTLSCEQNLNHDAMYWYRQDPGQGLRLIYYSQIVNDFQKGDIAEGYSVSREKKESFPLTVTSAQKNPTAFYLCASSSGRTYEQYFGPGTRLTVT.

The rearrangement uses TRBV5-1 and TRBJ2-7, with TRBD1 matching 7 bases. CDR3 length: 15 residues. Germline-derived CDR1 and CDR2 are SGHRS and YFSETQ. The J segment lost 0 bases and the V segment lost 4 bases, leaving 7 bases of the junction unmatched. The CDR3 region is CASSDGTANSYEQYF. In DNA, the CDR3 is TGCGCCAGCAGCGACGGGACAGCCAACTCCTACGAGCAGTACTTC. The full variable domain, completed using reference TRBV5-1 and TRBJ2-7, is KAGVTQTPRYLIKTRGQQVTLSCSPISGHRSVSWYQQTPGQGLQFLFEYFSETQRNKGNFPGRFSGRQFSNSRSEMNVSTLELGDSALYLCASSDGTANSYEQYFGPGTRLTVT.

The chain is built from TRBV10-3 and TRBJ1-1; TRBD1 aligns across 9 bases. Germline loops: CDR1 ENHRY, CDR2 SYGVKD. V gave up 4 bases and J gave up 1 base; unmatched junction bases: 4. The CDR3 extends over 15 amino acids. CDR3 sequence reads: CAISGGQGWNTEAFF. DNA for the CDR3: TGTGCCATCAGTGGGGGACAGGGTTGGAACACTGAAGCTTTCTTT.

V gene TRBV4-1 combines with J gene TRBJ2-7; D is possibly TRBD1 (6 bases). CDR1 is MGHRA and CDR2 is YSYEKL in the germline V gene. Trimming left V 2 bases short and J 4 bases short, with 15 bases between. The length of the CDR3 is 15 residues. CDR3 sequence reads: CASSQSPSQGYEQYF. CDR3 coding DNA: TGCGCCAGCAGCCAATCCCCCTCACAGGGTTACGAGCAGTACTTC.

The rearrangement uses TRBV3-1 (or the pseudogene TRBV3-2) and TRBJ1-2; 8 nucleotides match TRBD1. With 4 bases clipped from V and 7 bases from J, the junction kept 11 bases outside the gene matches. Germline lookup yields CDR1 LGHDT and CDR2 YNNKEL (reference sequence). The CDR3 consists of 15 residues. The CDR3 DNA follows: TGTGCCAGCAGCCCCCACGCCGCAGGGGGCGGTGGCTACACCTTC. It specifies CASSPHAAGGGGYTF.

The V call is TRBV14, the J call TRBJ1-1; D unresolved. Germline-derived CDR1 and CDR2 are SGHDN and FVKESK. V gave up 0 bases and J gave up 3 bases, with 14 bases separating them. This CDR3 spans 16 amino acids. The CDR3 nucleotides read TGTGCCAGCAGCCAAGAAGGGTGGCGAGGGTACACTGAAGCTTTCTTT. Its protein product is CASSQEGWRGYTEAFF.

The CDR3 protein is CASSPGLKETQYF. The CDR3 DNA is TGTGCCAGCTCACCGGGACTCAAAGAGACCCAGTACTTC. The chain is built from TRBV18 and TRBJ2-5; D possibly corresponds to TRBD2 (6 bases). Trimming removed 3 bases at V and 3 bases at J, with 8 bases between. The germline gives CDR1 KGHSH, CDR2 LQKENI. The CDR3 loop spans 13 amino acids.

V is TRBV3-1 (or the pseudogene TRBV3-2) and J is TRBJ2-2; tentatively, D is TRBD2 (6 bases). Germline V gene lookup returns CDR1 LGHDT and CDR2 YNNKEL (reference sequence). CDR3 size: 16 residues. V lost 0 bases, J lost 0 bases, and 8 bases lay in between. The CDR3 here is CASSQEERANTGELFF. For the CDR3, the DNA is TGTGCCAGCAGCCAAGAGGAGCGGGCGAACACCGGGGAGCTGTTTTTT.

This clone was detected only a few times. This rearrangement joins TRBV5-6 to TRBJ2-5, with 8 bases matching TRBD1. Losses at the gene ends were 3 bases for V and 8 bases for J; bases not matched to a gene: 3. Germline assignment: CDR1 SGHDT and CDR2 YYEEEE. The CDR3 consists of 12 residues. CDR3 coding DNA: TGTGCCAGCAGCTCCGACAGGGGCACCCAGTACTTC. Protein: CASSSDRGTQYF.

The V and J genes are TRBV27 and TRBJ2-3; 10 bases are shared with TRBD2. The germline V gene encodes CDR1 MNHEY and CDR2 SMNVEV (reference sequence). V shed 3 bases and J 3 bases; nucleotides not matched to a gene: 6. This CDR3 contains 16 residues. CDR3: CASSFLASGRTDTQYF. The CDR3 DNA is TGTGCCAGCAGTTTTCTGGCTAGCGGGAGAACAGATACGCAGTATTTT.

The V gene is TRBV18, the J gene TRBJ1-2; 7 nucleotides agree with TRBD1. Germline assignment: CDR1 KGHSH and CDR2 LQKENI. The CDR3 runs to 14 residues. With V trimmed by 3 bases and J by 6 bases, 7 bases remained unmatched. The CDR3 region has the DNA TGTGCCAGCTCACCCCAAGGGGGCGGAAATGGCTACACCTTC. It translates to CASSPQGGGNGYTF.

The chain links TRBV6-1 to TRBJ2-3; TRBD2 matches 11 bases. Trimming at V came to 1 base and at J to 4 bases, leaving 7 bases not matched to a gene. The CDR3 has 17 amino acids. Germline V gene lookup returns CDR1 MNHNS and CDR2 SASEGT. CDR3 protein: CASSEELAGVWADTQYF. The CDR3 DNA reads TGTGCCAGCAGTGAAGAACTAGCGGGAGTCTGGGCAGATACGCAGTATTTT.

This clone was recorded only once. The chain has TRBV9 and TRBJ2-6; 7 bases are a match to TRBD1. V dropped 1 base and J dropped 12; count of bases not matched to a gene: 10. The CDR3 has 15 residues. Germline loops: CDR1 SGDLS, CDR2 YYNGEE. The CDR3 DNA is TGTGCCAGCAGCGTATCGTCCGGGACAGCTAGCGTCCTGACTTTC. Protein sequence: CASSVSSGTASVLTF.

The chain joins TRBV3-1 (or the pseudogene TRBV3-2) to TRBJ2-3, with D unresolved. The CDR3 totals 16 residues. The ends were cut back, 0 bases at V and 2 bases at J, with 12 bases in the middle. Germline values: CDR1 LGHDT, CDR2 YNNKEL (reference sequence). The CDR3 DNA reads TGTGCCAGCAGCCAAGATGATAGCTGTAACACAGATACGCAGTATTTT. Translating it yields CASSQDDSCNTDTQYF.

The chain links TRBV6-4 to TRBJ2-1; 12 bases agree with TRBD2. The trim removed 6 bases at V and 7 bases at J, leaving 10 bases unmatched. The V gene's germline CDR1 is MRHNA and CDR2 SNTAGT. The CDR3 loop spans 16 amino acids. The CDR3 reads CASSSSPSGGGNEQFF. CDR3 DNA: TGTGCCAGCAGCTCCAGCCCTAGCGGGGGGGGGAATGAGCAGTTCTTC.

The chain carries TRBV4-1 and TRBJ1-3; possibly TRBD1 for D (5 bases). Germline assignment: CDR1 MGHRA and CDR2 YSYEKL. V lost 4 bases to trimming and J lost 1 base, with 23 bases between them. This CDR3 comprises 19 residues. The CDR3 here is CASSRSRFGGYESGNTIYF. The DNA for the CDR3 is TGCGCCAGCAGCCGGAGTAGATTTGGGGGGTATGAATCTGGAAACACCATATATTTT.

The chain has TRBV6-1 and TRBJ2-7; TRBD1 agrees at 7 bases. V was clipped by 5 bases and J by 6 bases; unmatched bases: 10. The CDR3 has 14 residues. Per germline, CDR1 MNHNS and CDR2 SASEGT. CDR3 coding DNA: TGTGCCAGCAGTCGGTTAGGGGGCAGGGGCGAGCAGTACTTC. It codes for CASSRLGGRGEQYF.

This clone appeared once. The chain combines TRBV20-1 with TRBJ2-2, with TRBD2 matching 7 bases. V lost 3 bases and J lost 4; bases outside the gene matches: 8. CDR1 DFQATT and CDR2 SNEGSKA come from the germline V gene (reference sequence). The CDR3 has 15 amino acids. The CDR3 protein is CSASGGRAPTGELFF. Written as DNA, the CDR3 is TGCAGTGCTAGTGGGGGGAGGGCCCCCACCGGGGAGCTGTTTTTT.

The chain combines TRBV11-2 with TRBJ2-5; TRBD1 agrees at 7 bases. The germline V gene has CDR1 SGHAT and CDR2 FQNNGV. There are 14 residues in the CDR3. V shed 1 base, J shed 4 bases, and the junction held 3 bases outside the gene matches. The CDR3 protein is CASSLVPGGETQYF. Here the CDR3 DNA reads TGTGCCAGCAGCTTAGTCCCAGGGGGAGAGACCCAGTACTTC.

This clone was detected once. The rearrangement links TRBV9 to TRBJ2-1, with 8 positions matching TRBD2. CDR3 length equals 15 residues. Looked up from germline, CDR1 is SGDLS and CDR2 is YYNGEE. The ends lost 4 bases at V and 3 bases at J; junction bases unmatched: 6. CDR3 protein: CASSFSGEGYNEQFF. CDR3 nucleotide sequence: TGTGCCAGCAGCTTTAGCGGGGAGGGCTACAATGAGCAGTTCTTC.

This clone turned up a few times. The chain joins TRBV19 to TRBJ2-5; 10 bases are a match to TRBD1. The CDR3 sequence is 14 residues long. Germline CDR1 is LNHDA and CDR2 is SQIVND (reference sequence). J was trimmed by 4 bases and V by 6 bases; bases with no gene match: 5. The CDR3 nucleotides are TGTGCCAGTAGGAGGACAGGGGGTTCAGAGACCCAGTACTTC. This translates into CASRRTGGSETQYF.

The table lists this clone with a few counts. This rearrangement joins TRBV6-5 to TRBJ1-2; 7 bases fit TRBD1. Trimming cost V 7 bases and J 0 bases; bases outside gene matches: 8. Germline loops: CDR1 MNHEY, CDR2 SVGAGI. The CDR3 runs to 15 residues. CDR3 in amino acids: CASIFGQAANYGYTF. The CDR3 region has the DNA TGTGCCAGCATTTTTGGACAGGCGGCTAACTATGGCTACACCTTC.